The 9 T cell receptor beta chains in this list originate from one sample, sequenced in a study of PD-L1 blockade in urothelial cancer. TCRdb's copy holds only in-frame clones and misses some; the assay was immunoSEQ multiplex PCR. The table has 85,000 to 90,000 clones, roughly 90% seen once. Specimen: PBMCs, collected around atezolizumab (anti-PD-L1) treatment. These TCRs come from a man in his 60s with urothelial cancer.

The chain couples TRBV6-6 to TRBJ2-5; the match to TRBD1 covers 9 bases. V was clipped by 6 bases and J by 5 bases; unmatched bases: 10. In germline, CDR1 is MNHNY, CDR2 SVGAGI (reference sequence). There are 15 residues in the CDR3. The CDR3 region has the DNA TGTGCCAGCAGCAGAGAAACAGGGGGCCGGGAGACCCAGTACTTC. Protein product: CASSRETGGRETQYF.

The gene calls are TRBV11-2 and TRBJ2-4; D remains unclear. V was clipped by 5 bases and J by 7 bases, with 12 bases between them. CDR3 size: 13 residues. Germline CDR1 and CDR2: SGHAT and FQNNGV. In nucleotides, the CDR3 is TGTGCCAGCAGCCCTCCCCTAGTGAACATTCAGTACTTC. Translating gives CASSPPLVNIQYF.

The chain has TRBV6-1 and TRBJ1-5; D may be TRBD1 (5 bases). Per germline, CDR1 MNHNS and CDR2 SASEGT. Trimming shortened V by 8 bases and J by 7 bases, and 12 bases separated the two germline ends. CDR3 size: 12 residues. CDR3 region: CASCRVWQPQHF. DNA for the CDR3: TGTGCCAGCTGCAGGGTCTGGCAGCCCCAGCATTTT.

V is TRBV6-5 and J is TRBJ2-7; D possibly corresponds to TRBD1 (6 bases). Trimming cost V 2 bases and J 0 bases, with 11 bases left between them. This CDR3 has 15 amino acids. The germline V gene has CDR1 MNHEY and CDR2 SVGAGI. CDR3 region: CASSYGGASSYEQYF. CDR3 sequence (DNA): TGTGCCAGCAGTTACGGGGGCGCCAGCTCCTACGAGCAGTACTTC.

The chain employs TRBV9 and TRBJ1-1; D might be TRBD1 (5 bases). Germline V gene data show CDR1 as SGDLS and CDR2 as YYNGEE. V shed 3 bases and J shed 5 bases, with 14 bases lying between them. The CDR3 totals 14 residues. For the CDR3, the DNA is TGTGCCAGCAGCGGACGGAGGGGAGGAACTGAAGCTTTCTTT. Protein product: CASSGRRGGTEAFF. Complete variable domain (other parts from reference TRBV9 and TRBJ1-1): DSGVTQTPKHLITATGQRVTLRCSPRSGDLSVYWYQQSLDQGLQFLIQYYNGEERAKGNILERFSAQQFPDLHSELNLSSLELGDSALYFCASSGRRGGTEAFFGQGTRLTVV.

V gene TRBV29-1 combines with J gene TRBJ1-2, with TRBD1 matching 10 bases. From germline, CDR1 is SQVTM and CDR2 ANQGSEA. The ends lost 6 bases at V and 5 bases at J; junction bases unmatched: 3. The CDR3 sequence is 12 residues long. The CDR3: CSVGDRGYGYTF. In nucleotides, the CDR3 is TGCAGCGTCGGGGACAGGGGTTATGGCTACACCTTC.

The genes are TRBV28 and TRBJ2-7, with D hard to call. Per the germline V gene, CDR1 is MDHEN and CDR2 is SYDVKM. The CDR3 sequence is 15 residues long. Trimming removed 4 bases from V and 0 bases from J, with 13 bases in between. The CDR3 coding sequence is TGTGCCAGCAGTTCACCCAGCGCCCCCTCCTACGAGCAGTACTTC. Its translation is CASSSPSAPSYEQYF.

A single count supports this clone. DNA for the CDR3: TGTGCCAGCAGGTCCGTGAGTAGCGGGTCTTCCTACGAGCAGTACTTC. It encodes CASRSVSSGSSYEQYF. The chain employs TRBV11-2 and TRBJ2-7; 7 bases map to TRBD2. The CDR3 sequence is 16 residues long. Germline values: CDR1 SGHAT, CDR2 FQNNGV. J was trimmed by 1 base and V by 6 bases; bases with no gene match: 12.

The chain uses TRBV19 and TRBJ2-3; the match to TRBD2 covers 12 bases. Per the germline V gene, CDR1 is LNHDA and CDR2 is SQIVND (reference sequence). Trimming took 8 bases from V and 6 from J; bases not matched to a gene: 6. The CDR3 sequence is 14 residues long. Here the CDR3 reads CASSTSGGFDTQYF. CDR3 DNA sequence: TGTGCCAGTTCGACTAGCGGGGGTTTTGATACGCAGTATTTT.